This TCR beta chain was documented in a study of blood T cell repertoires in COVID-19. Study as a whole: Recovered status applied to Cohort 3 donors who had two consecutive negative PCRs. It also applied to those with clearance or with symptom resolution. Sample material is recorded as cDNA or gDNA derived from T cells, B-cell-depleted T cells, or PBMCs.

This CDR3 has 13 residues. Losses at the gene ends were 2 bases for V and 8 bases for J; bases not matched to a gene: 4. Germline V lookup: CDR1 ENHRY, CDR2 SYGVKD. Individuals drawn from 24 US areas were about 18 to 100 years old. As originally analysed: The authors estimated nucleated cell counts from reference gene primer amplification. Only in-frame clones appear in the TCRdb table, and some are missing; sequencing was by immunoSEQ multiplex PCR. For V, J and clone size, that table is used; D and trimming come from the DNA. Counted here are some 190,000 clones, about 88% occurring once; the ten biggest clones make up approximately 23%.

This sequence originates from a woman aged 40 to 50 in a cohort exposed to, infected with or recovered from COVID-19 (not recorded which). This chain uses TRBV10-3 with TRBJ1-2; 8 positions agree with TRBD1. Sequenced input: PBMCs or T cells enriched from blood (not recorded which). CDR3: CAISEGTGDGYTF. In DNA form, the CDR3 reads TGTGCCATCAGTGAGGGGACAGGTGACGGCTACACCTTC.